The rows below give T cell receptor beta chains drawn from one sample of a study of blood T cells in healthy people across ages. TCRdb re-analysed the 5' RACE reads in MiXCR, keeping a single row per CDR3 protein. This table holds about 780,000 distinct CDR3 sequences, about 47% found once. Sequencing was performed on blood. The receptors derive from a man older than 75 in good health. Both conserved end residues are part of each CDR3. Each record gives: V gene, J gene, clone size, D gene, CDR3 protein, CDR3 DNA. D genes are given only for firm matches. The listing skips clone size in some rows; elsewhere it reads once, few, many or a size class.

>TRBV25-1|TRBJ1-6|NA|NA
CATGDGLNSPLHF
TGTGCCACTGGGGATGGATTGAATTCACCCCTCCACTTT
>TRBV6-4|TRBJ2-1|NA|TRBD2
CASSYGLAGPNEQFF
TGTGCCAGCAGTTATGGCCTAGCGGGACCTAATGAGCAGTTCTTC
>TRBV5-5|TRBJ2-3|NA|TRBD2
CASSPTAGGRTDTQYF
TGTGCCAGCAGCCCAACAGCGGGAGGCCGCACAGATACGCAGTATTTT
>TRBV6-1|TRBJ2-7|few|NA
CASSVAGTATYEQYF
TGTGCCAGCAGTGTCGCCGGGACCGCCACCTACGAGCAGTACTTC
>TRBV4-2|TRBJ2-7|few|NA
CASSRQAGGYEEQYF
TGTGCCAGCAGCCGTCAAGCCGGCGGCTACGAGGAGCAGTACTTC
>TRBV5-1|TRBJ2-7|NA|NA
CASSSRIDEQYF
TGCGCCAGCAGCTCGCGGATTGACGAGCAGTACTTC
>TRBV12-3/TRBV12-4|TRBJ2-1|few|TRBD2
CASSLSSGRLNEQFF
TGTGCCAGCAGCCTTTCTAGCGGGAGGCTCAATGAGCAGTTCTTC
>TRBV29-1|TRBJ2-1|many|TRBD2
CSVEGAGSPYNEQFF
TGCAGCGTTGAGGGAGCGGGGTCACCTTACAATGAGCAGTTCTTC
>TRBV27|TRBJ2-1|NA|NA
CASMLGQYYNEQFF
TGTGCCAGCATGCTTGGACAGTACTACAATGAGCAGTTCTTC
>TRBV28|TRBJ2-7|NA|TRBD2
CASTAGGRIHEQYF
TGTGCCAGTACGGCTGGCGGGAGGATCCACGAGCAGTACTTC
>TRBV4-3|TRBJ2-1|NA|NA
CASSPKTEGEQFF
TGCGCCAGCAGCCCCAAAACCGAAGGGGAGCAGTTCTTC
>TRBV20-1|TRBJ2-7|NA|NA
CSVRSVNYEQYF
TGCAGTGTGCGGTCAGTTAACTACGAGCAGTACTTC
>TRBV11-2|TRBJ1-2|NA|TRBD1
CASSPTSGTGSLGYTF
TGTGCCAGCAGCCCTACGAGCGGGACAGGGAGTCTAGGCTACACCTTC
>TRBV12-3/TRBV12-4|TRBJ2-7|once|NA
CASSLGEAPAYEQYF
TGTGCCAGCAGTTTAGGAGAGGCACCCGCCTACGAGCAGTACTTC